Sequencing of this TCR beta chain was carried out in a study of T cells in Graves' hyperthyroidism and ophthalmopathy. There were TCR beta CDR3 regions amplified from RNA transcripts. The TCR CDR3 first-round RT-PCR relied on the HTBI primer set. MiXCR, applied by TCRdb to the multiplex PCR reads, yields one record per CDR3 protein. The data contain approximately 870,000 distinct CDR3 sequences, 38% of them singletons. On this clonotype itself: No conserved phenylalanine or tryptophan ends this CDR3, so it is likely a read error. No DNA is shown, since the ends of the CDR3 on it are uncertain; the CDR3 is the one TCRdb lists.

The sequencing input was blood. This clonotype was sampled from a man between 18 and 35 years old with Graves' hyperthyroidism.

The CDR3 reads CASSEGRLAASLL. V usage is TRBV7-2 and J usage is TRBJ2-7; the table's D call, TRBD2, has no DNA check behind it. Germline V gives CDR1 SGHTA, CDR2 FQGNSA. Both ends counted, the CDR3 spans 13 residues.